The subject of this entry is one T cell receptor beta chain. This entry belongs to a study of blood T cell repertoires in COVID-19. Generated by immunoSEQ multiplex PCR, the TCRdb table keeps only in-frame clones and is missing some. The data show 96,000 or so clones, about 88% seen once. Germline V CDR1 and CDR2: MDHEN, SYDVKM. Trimming took off 1 base at V and 5 bases at J, with 9 bases between the two ends. CDR3 length: 13 residues. This TCR was recovered from an elderly woman with acute or convalescent COVID-19. The sequenced sample was peripheral blood. The chain recombines TRBV28 with TRBJ2-7, with TRBD1 as a possible D gene (5 bases). The CDR3 is CASSLFWTHEQYF. CDR3 nucleotides: TGTGCCAGCAGTTTATTCTGGACACACGAGCAGTACTTC.